These 14 T cell receptor beta chains were all obtained from the same sample, sequenced in a study of blood T cell repertoires in COVID-19. Here immunoSEQ multiplex PCR was the method, and the copy in TCRdb shows in-frame clones only, minus some. The sample holds some 300,000 clones, approximately 88% seen once. Sequencing was performed on PBMCs or T cells enriched from blood (not recorded which). These receptors were obtained from a woman aged 25 to 45 who had recovered from COVID-19.

The chain uses TRBV27 and TRBJ2-7; D possibly corresponds to TRBD2 (6 bases). V gave up 2 bases and J gave up 1 base, with 12 bases separating them. The V gene's germline CDR1 is MNHEY and CDR2 SMNVEV (reference sequence). CDR3 length: 15 residues. The CDR3 loop reads CASSLGGWSSYEQYF. The CDR3 coding sequence is TGTGCCAGCAGTTTAGGGGGGTGGTCTTCCTACGAGCAGTACTTC.

The chain is built from TRBV28 and TRBJ1-4, with 7 bases lining up with TRBD1. The CDR3 runs 11 residues. V gave up 7 bases and J gave up 10 bases; unmatched junction bases: 3. The germline CDR1 and CDR2 sequences are MDHEN and SYDVKM. The CDR3 sequence is CASTQGGKLFF. For the CDR3, the DNA is TGTGCCAGCACCCAGGGGGGAAAACTGTTTTTT.

The J gene is TRBJ1-3, the V gene TRBV30; weak D call: TRBD1 (5 bases). This CDR3 spans 16 amino acids. From germline, CDR1 is GTSNPN and CDR2 SVGIG (reference sequence). V dropped 0 bases and J dropped 0 bases, with 12 bases sitting between them. The chain's CDR3 is CAWSVRGGVSGNTIYF. In DNA form, the CDR3 reads TGTGCCTGGAGTGTGCGCGGGGGGGTCTCTGGAAACACCATATATTTT.

The rearrangement uses TRBV6-4 and TRBJ2-3; 10 bases are a match to TRBD2. The germline V gene encodes CDR1 MRHNA and CDR2 SNTAGT. The junction had 3 bases not matched to a gene; V was cut back by 0 bases and J by 3 bases. The CDR3 contains 16 residues. CDR3 DNA: TGTGCCAGCAGTGACTCTGCTAGCGGGAGTACAGATACGCAGTATTTT. Protein product: CASSDSASGSTDTQYF.

The chain has TRBV5-1 and TRBJ2-7, with D possibly TRBD1 on 6 matching bases. Germline V gene lookup returns CDR1 SGHRS and CDR2 YFSETQ. V was cut by 1 base and J by 0 bases, with 11 bases left in between. This CDR3 is built from 15 residues. The DNA for the CDR3 is TGCGCCAGCAGCTTGAGGACAGCCTCCTCCTACGAGCAGTACTTC. Residues: CASSLRTASSYEQYF.

CDR3 loop: CASSIFSYNSPLHF. CDR3 nucleotides: TGTGCCAGCTCCATTTTCTCCTATAATTCACCCCTCCACTTT. This chain connects TRBV27 to TRBJ1-6; D unresolved. This CDR3 contains 14 residues. V was cut by 8 bases and J by 0 bases, with 8 bases left in between. From germline, CDR1 is MNHEY and CDR2 SMNVEV (reference sequence).

The V gene is TRBV10-3, the J gene TRBJ2-3; the match to TRBD2 covers 11 bases. Germline-derived CDR1 and CDR2 are ENHRY and SYGVKD. The CDR3 has 17 amino acids. After removal of 5 bases from V and 4 bases from J, the junction contained 11 bases not matched to a gene. The CDR3 region has the DNA TGTGCCATCAGTAGGGCCTCATTAGCGGGGGGGTCAGATACGCAGTATTTT. Translating it yields CAISRASLAGGSDTQYF.

The chain joins TRBV27 to TRBJ2-5; 9 nucleotides match TRBD2. This CDR3 is 15 amino acids long. J lost 6 bases, V lost 1 base, and 6 bases had no gene match. CDR1 and CDR2 from the germline V gene are MNHEY and SMNVEV (reference sequence). DNA of the CDR3: TGTGCCAGCAGTTTATATGCGGGAGGGTGGAAGACCCAGTACTTC. Translated: CASSLYAGGWKTQYF.

This clone has just one count. The genes are TRBV11-2 and TRBJ1-4; 7 bases are shared with TRBD1. The CDR3 covers 15 residues. Germline V gives CDR1 SGHAT, CDR2 FQNNGV. The V and J ends lost 3 bases and 3 bases, in that order; junction bases with no gene match: 4. CDR3 coding DNA: TGTGCCAGCAGCTTCCGAACAGGGGCTAATGAAAAACTGTTTTTT. Its protein is CASSFRTGANEKLFF. The full variable domain, rest sourced from reference TRBV11-2 and TRBJ1-4, is EAGVAQSPRYKIIEKRQSVAFWCNPISGHATLYWYQQILGQGPKLLIQFQNNGVVDDSQLPKDRFSAERLKGVDSTLKIQPAKLEDSAVYLCASSFRTGANEKLFFGSGTQLSVL.

This clone was counted ten times or more. The genes are TRBV11-3 and TRBJ2-5, with TRBD1 as a possible D gene (5 bases). Between the trimmed V and J ends, which lost 1 base and 3 bases, there was a span of 12 bases. This CDR3 spans 15 amino acids. CDR1 and CDR2 from the germline V gene are SGHNT and YENEEA. CDR3 protein: CASSLGFRGKETQYF. The CDR3 DNA follows: TGTGCCAGCAGCTTAGGTTTTAGGGGCAAAGAGACCCAGTACTTC.

J is TRBJ1-6 and V is TRBV13, with D unresolved. This CDR3 has 16 residues. The germline V gene has CDR1 PRHDT and CDR2 FYEKMQ (reference sequence). Trimming stripped 6 bases from V and 10 bases from J, with 22 bases between. The CDR3 protein is CASSHLKGGFESPLHF. The CDR3 region has the DNA TGTGCCAGCAGTCACCTTAAGGGAGGGTTTGAGTCACCCCTCCACTTT.

The chain is built from TRBV2 and TRBJ1-5; no reliable D call. This CDR3 contains 14 residues. V was trimmed by 4 bases and J by 2 bases, leaving 9 bases between them. Germline V gene data show CDR1 as SNHLY and CDR2 as FYNNEI. This CDR3 is CASSVEGGNQPQHF. The CDR3 DNA reads TGTGCCAGCAGTGTGGAGGGCGGCAATCAGCCCCAGCATTTT.

The J gene is TRBJ1-1, the V gene TRBV9, with TRBD1 identical over 11 bases. This CDR3 spans 15 amino acids. CDR1 SGDLS and CDR2 YYNGEE come from the germline V gene. V lost 2 bases and J lost 11; bases outside the gene matches: 11. This CDR3 reads CASSVSDRGPLGAFF. In nucleotides, the CDR3 is TGTGCCAGCAGCGTGTCGGACAGGGGGCCTCTTGGGGCTTTCTTT.

V and J are TRBV27 and TRBJ1-2, with 8 bases aligning to TRBD1. The length of the CDR3 is 15 residues. V gave up 3 bases and J gave up 4 bases; unmatched junction bases: 7. CDR1 is MNHEY, CDR2 SMNVEV, per germline (reference sequence). Here the CDR3 reads CASSFWDRMAYGYTF. The CDR3 DNA reads as TGTGCCAGCAGTTTCTGGGACAGGATGGCCTATGGCTACACCTTC.